Listed here are 26 T cell receptor beta chains from one sample, sequenced in a study of response to subunit inactivated influenza vaccine (dated by TCRdb to the late 2010s). The method was RT-PCR. Sequencer: Illumina HiSeq 2500. TCRdb reran the public reads through fastp at Q25 and MiXCR, keeping productive beta chains. For every CDR3 protein sequence, its rows merge into one entry that carries the most common genes and DNA. The sample yields some 800,000 distinct CDR3 sequences; 20% to 25% were counted once. The biggest ten clones account for 10% of the sample. Specimen: PBMCs from blood, collected about 5 days after vaccination. The receptors derive from a man aged 50 or older who received an inactivated influenza vaccine. Donor details come from another sample of the same person, matched by shared clones.

The chain combines TRBV5-1 with TRBJ2-1; 7 bases agree with TRBD1. The CDR3 runs 18 residues. Germline V CDR1 and CDR2: SGHRS, YFSETQ. V shed 0 bases, J shed 0 bases, and the junction held 9 bases outside the gene matches. Here the CDR3 reads CASSLAEGGLSSYNEQFF. The CDR3 DNA reads TGCGCCAGCAGCTTGGCTGAAGGGGGCCTGAGCTCCTACAATGAGCAGTTCTTC.

V is TRBV20-1 and J is TRBJ2-3; D call uncertain. The V end lost 3 bases, the J end lost 1 base, and 8 bases lay between the germline ends. The CDR3 extends over 13 amino acids. The germline V gene encodes CDR1 DFQATT and CDR2 SNEGSKA (reference sequence). CDR3 sequence (DNA): TGCAGTGCTAGTTTTGGGGGCACAGATACGCAGTATTTT. It yields the protein CSASFGGTDTQYF.

V usage is TRBV28 and J usage is TRBJ2-5; the match to TRBD1 covers 7 bases. V lost 4 bases to trimming and J lost 2 bases; unmatched junction nucleotides: 16. The CDR3 consists of 18 residues. Germline V gene lookup returns CDR1 MDHEN and CDR2 SYDVKM. The CDR3 loop is CASSSETGAPWGQETQYF. The CDR3 DNA reads as TGTGCCAGCAGTTCAGAAACAGGGGCCCCTTGGGGGCAAGAGACCCAGTACTTC. The whole variable domain, filled in from reference TRBV28 and TRBJ2-5, reads DVKVTQSSRYLVKRTGEKVFLECVQDMDHENMFWYRQDPGLGLRLIYFSYDVKMKEKGDIPEGYSVSREKKERFSLILESASTNQTSMYLCASSSETGAPWGQETQYFGPGTRLLVL.

The chain has TRBV20-1 and TRBJ2-7; a possible D gene is TRBD1 (5 bases). Trimming shortened V by 3 bases and J by 7 bases, and 13 bases separated the two germline ends. Per germline, CDR1 DFQATT and CDR2 SNEGSKA (reference sequence). The CDR3 covers 12 residues. CDR3 coding DNA: TGCAGTGCTAGTAGGGGTTTCGAGGAGCAGTACTTC. Protein sequence: CSASRGFEEQYF.

This clonotype was observed a handful of times. The V gene is TRBV20-1, the J gene TRBJ2-7; TRBD2 is a possible D gene (6 bases). The germline CDR1 and CDR2 sequences are DFQATT and SNEGSKA (reference sequence). V was cut by 5 bases and J by 2 bases, with 13 bases left in between. This CDR3 comprises 13 residues. CDR3 nucleotides: TGCAGTGCTCTTAGCGGTTCCCCCTACGAGCAGTACTTC. Amino acid sequence: CSALSGSPYEQYF.

This rearrangement joins TRBV12-3 or TRBV12-4 to TRBJ2-7, with D possibly matching TRBD1 (5 bases). The CDR3 totals 15 residues. Trimming pared 0 bases from V and 5 bases from J, leaving 14 bases between. The CDR3 protein is CASSLAGLMMNEQYF. CDR3 DNA sequence: TGTGCCAGCAGTTTAGCGGGGCTTATGATGAACGAGCAGTACTTC.

This chain links TRBV6-1 with TRBJ2-2; D unresolved. CDR1 and CDR2 from the germline V gene are MNHNS and SASEGT. The CDR3 is made up of 15 amino acids. V was trimmed by 4 bases and J by 0 bases, leaving 9 bases between them. Here the CDR3 reads CASSVHASNTGELFF. In nucleotides, the CDR3 is TGTGCCAGCAGTGTACATGCCTCGAACACCGGGGAGCTGTTTTTT.

This clonotype occurred a few times. The chain uses TRBV27 and TRBJ1-2; weak D call: TRBD1 (5 bases). With 3 bases removed from V and 6 bases from J, the gap between germline ends came to 11 bases. The CDR3 extends over 13 amino acids. The germline gives CDR1 MNHEY, CDR2 SMNVEV (reference sequence). Here the CDR3 reads CASSFSGVNGYTF. As DNA, the CDR3 is TGTGCCAGCAGTTTCTCGGGGGTGAATGGCTACACCTTC.

This clonotype was counted between two and nine times. The chain has TRBV24-1 and TRBJ2-2, with D perhaps TRBD1 (5 bases). Germline V gives CDR1 KGHDR, CDR2 SFDVKD. V lost 9 bases and J 5 bases, leaving 6 bases between the germline ends. The CDR3 length is 11 residues. The CDR3 protein is CATQGTGELFF. In DNA form, the CDR3 reads TGTGCCACCCAGGGAACCGGGGAGCTGTTTTTT.

The chain combines TRBV7-2 with TRBJ1-1; D may be TRBD1 (5 bases). Germline V gene lookup returns CDR1 SGHTA and CDR2 FQGNSA. Trimming shortened V by 5 bases and J by 4 bases, and 17 bases separated the two germline ends. The CDR3 runs 15 residues. The CDR3 DNA is TGTGCCAGCAGCGTTCAGGGAAGGGGTAGCACTGAAGCTTTCTTT. It translates to CASSVQGRGSTEAFF.

There are a few counts of this clonotype. The chain combines TRBV6-6 with TRBJ1-1; D is uncertain. V was cut by 0 bases and J by 6 bases, with 8 bases left in between. The CDR3 spans 13 residues. Germline assignment: CDR1 MNHNY and CDR2 SVGAGI (reference sequence). The CDR3 sequence is CASSYSIYAEAFF. The CDR3 nucleotides are TGTGCCAGCAGTTACTCGATTTACGCTGAAGCTTTCTTT.

The sample holds a few counts of this clonotype. The chain carries TRBV20-1 and TRBJ1-1, with D possibly being TRBD1 (5 bases). The CDR3 totals 14 residues. V was cut by 3 bases and J by 1 base, with 12 bases left in between. CDR1 is DFQATT and CDR2 is SNEGSKA in the germline V gene (reference sequence). The CDR3 sequence: CSASRSQGNTEAFF. The CDR3 coding sequence is TGCAGTGCTAGCAGATCTCAGGGGAACACTGAAGCTTTCTTT.

This chain uses TRBV5-1 with TRBJ2-5; either TRBD1 or TRBD2 may fit D (5 bases each). CDR3 length equals 16 residues. Germline lookup yields CDR1 SGHRS and CDR2 YFSETQ. V shed 0 bases and J shed 4 bases, with 16 bases lying between them. CDR3 coding DNA: TGCGCCAGCAGCTTGGCCCTGACAGCGGACGGAGAGACCCAGTACTTC. Amino acids: CASSLALTADGETQYF.

The chain links TRBV24-1 to TRBJ2-7, with 11 nucleotides matching TRBD1. V trimming: 0 bases; J trimming: 7 bases; junction bases outside the gene matches: 1. Germline V gene data show CDR1 as KGHDR and CDR2 as SFDVKD. The CDR3 length is 14 residues. The CDR3 coding sequence is TGTGCCACCAGTGATTTGGGACAGGGGGCGGAGCAGTACTTC. This gives the protein CATSDLGQGAEQYF.

This clonotype has only a few counts. In DNA, the CDR3 is TGTGCCAGCAGCCCGGGGCTTAAACCCCTCCACTTT. Its translation: CASSPGLKPLHF. The chain is built from TRBV3-1 and TRBJ1-6, with TRBD1 as a possible D gene (5 bases). This CDR3 contains 12 residues. V lost 4 bases and J 12 bases, leaving 10 bases between the germline ends. Germline V gene sequence: CDR1 LGHDT, CDR2 YNNKEL (reference sequence).

This chain links TRBV5-1 with TRBJ1-4, with TRBD1 matching 11 bases. This CDR3 spans 15 amino acids. Germline lookup yields CDR1 SGHRS and CDR2 YFSETQ. The J segment lost 7 bases and the V segment lost 4 bases, leaving 6 bases of the junction unmatched. CDR3 sequence: CASSIGQGASEKLFF. The CDR3, as DNA: TGCGCCAGCAGCATCGGACAGGGGGCCTCTGAAAAACTGTTTTTT.

This clonotype was counted between two and nine times. The V and J genes are TRBV10-3 and TRBJ2-5; D tentatively fits TRBD1 or TRBD2 (6 bases each). The CDR3 sequence is 15 residues long. Trimming took 3 bases from V and 5 from J, leaving 16 bases between them. Per the germline V gene, CDR1 is ENHRY and CDR2 is SYGVKD. The CDR3 sequence: CAISDTGGRAETQYF. The CDR3 bases are TGTGCCATCAGTGATACCGGGGGCCGAGCGGAGACCCAGTACTTC.

This clonotype has a count of ten or more. The genes are TRBV6-1 and TRBJ2-7; perhaps TRBD1 as D (6 bases). Germline CDR1 MNHNS, CDR2 SASEGT. Trimming stripped 6 bases from V and 1 base from J, with 16 bases between. The CDR3 has 15 residues. The CDR3: CASRPRDTISYEQYF. Here the CDR3 DNA reads TGTGCCAGCAGACCCCGGGACACAATATCCTACGAGCAGTACTTC.

This clonotype was seen more than once but under ten times. This chain joins TRBV7-8 and TRBJ1-5; no reliable D call. This CDR3 is built from 15 residues. V was cut by 1 base and J by 3 bases, with 10 bases left in between. Germline-derived CDR1 and CDR2 are SGHVS and FQNEAQ. The CDR3 sequence is CASSLEGTVNQPQHF. The CDR3, as DNA: TGTGCCAGCAGCTTAGAGGGAACAGTCAATCAGCCCCAGCATTTT.

V and J are TRBV5-1 and TRBJ2-1, with 7 bases matching TRBD1. Germline-derived CDR1 and CDR2 are SGHRS and YFSETQ. Unmatched junction bases numbered 8, after V lost 7 bases and J lost 4 bases. The CDR3 extends over 14 amino acids. The CDR3 here is CASRADRVYNEQFF. DNA for the CDR3: TGCGCCAGCCGCGCCGACAGGGTATACAATGAGCAGTTCTTC.

The chain carries TRBV4-2 and TRBJ2-5; D is perhaps TRBD1 or TRBD2 (5 bases each). The CDR3 contains 14 residues. Germline V CDR1 and CDR2: LGHNA, YNFKEQ. V was trimmed by 4 bases and J by 4 bases, leaving 13 bases between them. Here the CDR3 DNA reads TGTGCCAGCAGCCCCAGGGACGTTCGAGAGACCCAGTACTTC. Translating gives CASSPRDVRETQYF.

This clonotype was seen a few times. The chain is built from TRBV20-1 and TRBJ1-2, with TRBD1 matching 7 bases. J was trimmed by 4 bases and V by 6 bases; bases with no gene match: 8. CDR1 is DFQATT and CDR2 is SNEGSKA in the germline V gene (reference sequence). The length of the CDR3 is 13 residues. CDR3 DNA: TGCAGTGCAAACAGGGGCTTACGCTATGGCTACACCTTC. Protein product: CSANRGLRYGYTF.

This clonotype was seen a handful of times. This rearrangement joins TRBV11-2 to TRBJ2-7, with D possibly TRBD2 on 6 matching bases. CDR1 SGHAT and CDR2 FQNNGV come from the germline V gene. The ends were cut back, 1 base at V and 4 bases at J, with 14 bases in the middle. The length of the CDR3 is 15 residues. The CDR3: CASSLGSSRGYEQYF. The CDR3 coding sequence is TGTGCCAGCAGCTTAGGTTCTAGCCGGGGGTACGAGCAGTACTTC. Full variable domain (missing parts from reference TRBV11-2 and TRBJ2-7): EAGVAQSPRYKIIEKRQSVAFWCNPISGHATLYWYQQILGQGPKLLIQFQNNGVVDDSQLPKDRFSAERLKGVDSTLKIQPAKLEDSAVYLCASSLGSSRGYEQYFGPGTRLTVT.

The CDR3 DNA reads TGTGCCAGCAGCGCCTGGGCCCAAGACAATGAGCAGTTCTTC. Protein sequence: CASSAWAQDNEQFF. This chain joins TRBV7-9 and TRBJ2-1; D remains unclear. Germline CDR1 is SEHNR and CDR2 is FQNEAQ (reference sequence). V was pared by 5 bases and J by 5 bases, with 13 bases between. CDR3 length: 14 amino acids.

The chain employs TRBV28 and TRBJ1-5; 7 bases align to TRBD1. The length of the CDR3 is 16 residues. With 4 bases clipped from V and 2 bases from J, the junction kept 8 bases outside the gene matches. Germline assignment: CDR1 MDHEN and CDR2 SYDVKM. The CDR3 is CASSWDSRGGNQPQHF. The CDR3, as DNA: TGTGCCAGCAGTTGGGACAGCCGTGGGGGCAATCAGCCCCAGCATTTT.

J is TRBJ2-5 and V is TRBV28, with 7 bases lining up with TRBD2. This CDR3 is built from 14 residues. After removal of 8 bases from V and 5 bases from J, the junction contained 11 bases not matched to a gene. The V gene's germline CDR1 is MDHEN and CDR2 SYDVKM. CDR3 sequence (DNA): TGTGCCAGCGTCTGGGCGGGAGCGGGGGAGACCCAGTACTTC. Protein sequence: CASVWAGAGETQYF.